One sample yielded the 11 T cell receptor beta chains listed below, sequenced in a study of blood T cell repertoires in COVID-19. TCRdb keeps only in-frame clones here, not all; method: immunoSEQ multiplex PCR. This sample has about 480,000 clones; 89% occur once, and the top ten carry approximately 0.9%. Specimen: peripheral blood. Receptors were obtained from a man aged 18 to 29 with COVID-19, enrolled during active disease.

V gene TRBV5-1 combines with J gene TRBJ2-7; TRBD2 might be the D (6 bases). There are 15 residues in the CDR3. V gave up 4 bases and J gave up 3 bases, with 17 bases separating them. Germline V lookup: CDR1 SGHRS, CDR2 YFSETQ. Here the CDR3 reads CASSRRVDIYYEQYF. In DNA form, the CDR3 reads TGCGCCAGCAGCCGGAGGGTGGACATATACTACGAGCAGTACTTC. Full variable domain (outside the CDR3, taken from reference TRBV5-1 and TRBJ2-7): KAGVTQTPRYLIKTRGQQVTLSCSPISGHRSVSWYQQTPGQGLQFLFEYFSETQRNKGNFPGRFSGRQFSNSRSEMNVSTLELGDSALYLCASSRRVDIYYEQYFGPGTRLTVT.

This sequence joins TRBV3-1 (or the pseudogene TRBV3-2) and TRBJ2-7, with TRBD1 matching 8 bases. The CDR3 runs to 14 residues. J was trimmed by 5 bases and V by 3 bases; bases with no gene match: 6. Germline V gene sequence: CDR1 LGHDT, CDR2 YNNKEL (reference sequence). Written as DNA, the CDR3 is TGTGCCAGCAGCCACCGGGACAGGTTCGACGAGCAGTACTTC. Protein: CASSHRDRFDEQYF.

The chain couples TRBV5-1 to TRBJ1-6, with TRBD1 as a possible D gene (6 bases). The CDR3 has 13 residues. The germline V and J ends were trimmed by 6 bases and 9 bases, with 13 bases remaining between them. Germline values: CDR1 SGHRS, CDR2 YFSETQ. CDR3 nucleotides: TGCGCCAGCACGTGGGGGGGCGGTTCACCCCTCCACTTT. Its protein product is CASTWGGGSPLHF. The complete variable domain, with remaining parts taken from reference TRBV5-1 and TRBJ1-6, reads KAGVTQTPRYLIKTRGQQVTLSCSPISGHRSVSWYQQTPGQGLQFLFEYFSETQRNKGNFPGRFSGRQFSNSRSEMNVSTLELGDSALYLCASTWGGGSPLHFGNGTRLTVT.

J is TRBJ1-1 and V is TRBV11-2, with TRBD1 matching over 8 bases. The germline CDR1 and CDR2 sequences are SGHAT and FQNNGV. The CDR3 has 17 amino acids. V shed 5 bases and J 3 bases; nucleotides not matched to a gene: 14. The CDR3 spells CASSHSPGQGPDTEAFF. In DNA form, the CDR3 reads TGTGCCAGCAGCCACAGTCCAGGACAGGGTCCAGACACTGAAGCTTTCTTT. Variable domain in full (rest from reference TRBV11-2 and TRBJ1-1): EAGVAQSPRYKIIEKRQSVAFWCNPISGHATLYWYQQILGQGPKLLIQFQNNGVVDDSQLPKDRFSAERLKGVDSTLKIQPAKLEDSAVYLCASSHSPGQGPDTEAFFGQGTRLTVV.

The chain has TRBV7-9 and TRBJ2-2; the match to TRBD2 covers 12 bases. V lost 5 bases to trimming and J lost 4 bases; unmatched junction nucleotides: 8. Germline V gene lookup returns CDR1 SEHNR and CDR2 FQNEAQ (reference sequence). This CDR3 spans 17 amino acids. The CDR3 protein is CASSPTSGSRITGELFF. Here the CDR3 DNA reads TGTGCCAGCAGCCCGACTAGCGGGAGTCGGATCACCGGGGAGCTGTTTTTT.

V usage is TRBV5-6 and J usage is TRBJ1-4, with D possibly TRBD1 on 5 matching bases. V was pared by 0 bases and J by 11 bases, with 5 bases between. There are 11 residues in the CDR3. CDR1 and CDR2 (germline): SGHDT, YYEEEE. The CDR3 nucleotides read TGTGCCAGCAGCTTGGGACAGAAACTGTTTTTT. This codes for CASSLGQKLFF.

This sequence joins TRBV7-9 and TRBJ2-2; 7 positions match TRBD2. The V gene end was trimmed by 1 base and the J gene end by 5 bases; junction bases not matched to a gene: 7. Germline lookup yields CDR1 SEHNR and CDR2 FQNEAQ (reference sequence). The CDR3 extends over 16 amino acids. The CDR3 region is CASSLVGRAGTGELFF. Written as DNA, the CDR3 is TGTGCCAGCAGCTTAGTTGGGAGAGCGGGGACCGGGGAGCTGTTTTTT.

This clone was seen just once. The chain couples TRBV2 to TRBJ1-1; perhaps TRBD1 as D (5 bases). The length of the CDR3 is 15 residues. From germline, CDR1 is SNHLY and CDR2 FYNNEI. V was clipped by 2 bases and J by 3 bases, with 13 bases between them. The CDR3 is CASSEFGGTDTEAFF. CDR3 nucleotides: TGTGCCAGCAGTGAATTTGGGGGGACGGACACTGAAGCTTTCTTT. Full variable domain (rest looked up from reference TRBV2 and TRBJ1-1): EPEVTQTPSHQVTQMGQEVILRCVPISNHLYFYWYRQILGQKVEFLVSFYNNEISEKSEIFDDQFSVERPDGSNFTLKIRSTKLEDSAMYFCASSEFGGTDTEAFFGQGTRLTVV.

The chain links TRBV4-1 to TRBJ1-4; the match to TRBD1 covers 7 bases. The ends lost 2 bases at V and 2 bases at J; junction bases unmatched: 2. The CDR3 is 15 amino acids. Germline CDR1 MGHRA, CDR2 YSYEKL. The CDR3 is CASSQRGRTNEKLFF. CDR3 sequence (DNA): TGCGCCAGCAGCCAAAGGGGGCGTACTAATGAAAAACTGTTTTTT.

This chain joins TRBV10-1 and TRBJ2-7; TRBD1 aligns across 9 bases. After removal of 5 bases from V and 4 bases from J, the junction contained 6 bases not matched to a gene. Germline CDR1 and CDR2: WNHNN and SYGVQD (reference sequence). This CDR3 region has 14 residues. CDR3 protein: CASSTGTGMYEQYF. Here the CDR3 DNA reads TGCGCCAGCAGTACCGGGACAGGGATGTACGAGCAGTACTTC.

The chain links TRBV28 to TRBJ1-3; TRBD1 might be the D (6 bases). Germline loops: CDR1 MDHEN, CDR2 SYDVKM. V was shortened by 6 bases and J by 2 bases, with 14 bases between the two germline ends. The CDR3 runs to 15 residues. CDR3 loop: CASRSPNRAGNTIYF. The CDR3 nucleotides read TGTGCCAGCAGATCCCCCAACAGGGCTGGAAACACCATATATTTT.